The 3 T cell receptor beta chains below all came from one sample that was sequenced in a study of identical twins. MiXCR, applied by TCRdb to the 5' RACE reads, yields one record per CDR3 protein. This table holds 650,000 to 750,000 distinct CDR3 sequences, less than 25% found once. The same data also went into a second study, on T cells expressing NK-cell markers.

The material sequenced was PBMCs. The receptor source for this set is a young woman in good health.

The genes are TRBV6-1 and TRBJ1-2, with D maybe TRBD1 (5 bases). CDR1 is MNHNS, CDR2 SASEGT, per germline. CDR3 length: 15 residues. The V gene lost 7 bases and the J gene lost 4 bases, with 19 bases spanning the gap. The DNA for the CDR3 is TGTGCCAGCAACCCCCTACAAGGGACCTTCTATGGCTACACCTTC. This sequence encodes CASNPLQGTFYGYTF.

The count of this clonotype is one. The gene calls are TRBV7-9 and TRBJ1-1; no reliable D call. The V gene's germline CDR1 is SEHNR and CDR2 FQNEAQ (reference sequence). This CDR3 is built from 13 residues. V lost 2 bases and J 6 bases, leaving 10 bases between the germline ends. DNA for the CDR3: TGTGCCAGCAGCTTACTAAGCCGCGCTGAAGCTTTCTTT. This translates into CASSLLSRAEAFF.

The V gene is TRBV29-1, the J gene TRBJ2-7, with a tentative D call TRBD2 (5 bases). CDR3 size: 12 residues. Germline assignment: CDR1 SQVTM and CDR2 ANQGSEA. V shed 5 bases and J shed 2 bases, with 10 bases lying between them. Written as DNA, the CDR3 is TGCAGCGTTATCAAGGGAGCCTACGAGCAGTACTTC. Its protein product is CSVIKGAYEQYF.